These 3 T cell receptor beta chains came from one sample sequenced in a study of tumor and adjacent non-tumor tissue in lung cancer. TCRbeta libraries were built with three rounds of nested PCR, modified from ARM-PCR. MiXCR, run by TCRdb on the multiplex PCR reads, gives a single entry per CDR3 protein. The table shows 120,000 or so distinct CDR3 sequences, with around three fifths occurring only once. No cell sorting was done before RNA was extracted from the tissue. Specimen: lung tumor tissue. These receptors were taken from a man in his thirties or forties with non-small cell lung cancer.

This clonotype was picked up a small number of times. The rearrangement joins TRBV10-3 to TRBJ1-6; D is undetermined. Germline CDR1 is ENHRY and CDR2 is SYGVKD. This CDR3 region has 14 residues. V lost 4 bases and J 7 bases, leaving 11 bases between the germline ends. CDR3 region: CAISVRVVNSPLHF. For the CDR3, the DNA is TGTGCCATCAGTGTTCGGGTCGTGAATTCACCCCTCCACTTT.

Note on this clonotype: Lacking the conserved final phenylalanine or tryptophan, this CDR3 likely reflects a read error. This rearrangement joins TRBV10-3 to TRBJ2-5, with D possibly TRBD2 on 5 matching bases. The germline gives CDR1 ENHRY, CDR2 SYGVKD. This CDR3 has 11 residues. Written as DNA, the CDR3 is TGTACCACGGCGGAGGCGGAGACCCAGTACTTA. It yields the protein CTTAEAETQYL.

Notes on this clonotype: This may come from a read error, since a much larger clone is one base off. The genes are TRBV6-5 and TRBJ1-1, with TRBD1 as a possible D gene (6 bases). Germline values: CDR1 MNHEY, CDR2 SVGAGI. This CDR3 is 13 amino acids long. In DNA form, the CDR3 reads TGTGCCAGCAGTTATGGACAGAACACTGGAGCTTTCTTT. Encoded protein: CASSYGQNTGAFF.